This T cell receptor beta chain was captured in a study of identical twins. The CDR3 sequence is 15 residues long. Germline V CDR1 and CDR2: SGHVS, FNYEAQ. The V gene end was trimmed by 4 bases and the J gene end by 3 bases; junction bases not matched to a gene: 4. Healthy Caucasians, and only they, were the donors. MiXCR was run by TCRdb on the 5' RACE reads, yielding one entry per CDR3 protein. The sample lists about 530,000 distinct CDR3 sequences, 13% to 15% occurring once. The data also belong to a second study, concerning yellow fever vaccine responses in identical twins. From that second work: Twins showed a vaccine T cell response that reportedly seemed partly convergent, partly personalized.

Sequencing was performed on CD4+ T cells sorted from blood. The chain couples TRBV7-6 to TRBJ2-7, with TRBD2 matching over 12 bases. The origin of this receptor is a young woman in good health. Here the CDR3 DNA reads TGTGCCAGCAGCTCCGGACTAGCGGGAAACTACGAGCAGTACTTC. This translates into CASSSGLAGNYEQYF.